These T cell receptor beta chains were read from a single sample in a study of metastatic and nonmetastatic thyroid tumors. Through MiXCR, TCRdb re-clonotyped the PCR reads. The top ten hold about 33% of the sample, which has around 13,000 clones, roughly 12% seen once. The specimen sequenced was blood. Receptors were obtained from a female donor with papillary thyroid cancer or a benign thyroid nodule (not recorded which). Some clones in this sample may be carry-over from other donors' samples. Both conserved end residues are part of each CDR3. The D gene is left open where the match is weak. Size values are once, few and many counts, or a class for expanded clones, and some rows have none.

CDR3 DNA,CDR3 protein,clone size,V gene,D gene,J gene
TGTGCCATCACCGGGGACTACCCGGGTGATAGGCAGTATTTT,CAITGDYPGDRQYF,NA,TRBV10-3,TRBD2,TRBJ2-3
TGCAGTGCTAGAGCTGATTCAGCGGGGTCGGGTAAAAGAGATACGCAGTATTTT,CSARADSAGSGKRDTQYF,many,TRBV20-1,TRBD2,TRBJ2-3
TGTGCCAGCAGTTACTCCTCCCAACCCCGGTTAGTTCTCGATGAGCAGTTCTTC,CASSYSSQPRLVLDEQFF,NA,TRBV6-2/TRBV6-3,NA,TRBJ2-1
TGTGCCAGCAGGCACAGGCCGGGGCTCCAACACCACACAGATACGCAGTACTTT,CASRHRPGLQHHTDTQYF,few,TRBV6-7,NA,TRBJ2-3
TGTGCCAGCAGCTTAGACCGGGAAAATGAGCAGTTCTTC,CASSLDRENEQFF,many,TRBV11-2,NA,TRBJ2-1
TGCGCCAGCAGCCAAGATCATAACTTCTTTGGGCCCCAGCATTTT,CASSQDHNFFGPQHF,NA,TRBV4-1,NA,TRBJ1-5
TGTGCCAGCAGCCACCGCGGGAGGAACCAAGAGACCCAGTACTTC,CASSHRGRNQETQYF,many,TRBV3-1,TRBD2,TRBJ2-5
TGTGCCAGCAGCCAAGACCGGCAGGGGTGGGCTTTCTTT,CASSQDRQGWAFF,many,TRBV4-2,NA,TRBJ1-1
TGTGCCAGCAGCTTCCGACTAGCGGGGGACTACGAGCAGTACTTC,CASSFRLAGDYEQYF,many,TRBV3-1,TRBD2,TRBJ2-7
TGTGCCAGTAGTATCGGACCCGTTCAGGGCGAGCAGTACTTC,CASSIGPVQGEQYF,few,TRBV19,NA,TRBJ2-7
TGCGCCAGCAGCACCAGTACGATGAACACTGAAGCTTTCTTT,CASSTSTMNTEAFF,many,TRBV5-1,NA,TRBJ1-1
TGTGCCAGCAGCCAGGGGGGAGGGGTCACTGAAGCTTTCTTT,CASSQGGGVTEAFF,many,TRBV3-1,NA,TRBJ1-1
TGTGCCAGCAGCCAAGATAGCGGGCTAGCCATACCCGAGACCCAGTACTTC,CASSQDSGLAIPETQYF,NA,TRBV4-2,TRBD2,TRBJ2-5
TGTGCCAGCAGTCCATTATGGGGACTAGCGGGAGACAATGAGCAGTTCTTC,CASSPLWGLAGDNEQFF,many,TRBV2,TRBD2,TRBJ2-1
TGTGCCAGCAGCTTAGTGCCGTCCGGGGAGCTGTTTTTT,CASSLVPSGELFF,many,TRBV7-2,NA,TRBJ2-2
TGTGCCAGCAGCCAACCCCAAGGCTACACTGAAGCTTTCTTT,CASSQPQGYTEAFF,many,TRBV14,NA,TRBJ1-1
TGCGCCAGCAGCTCCGAGCGGGGGGCCTCGAATGAGCAGTTCTTC,CASSSERGASNEQFF,many,TRBV5-1,TRBD2,TRBJ2-1
TGTGCCAGCAGTTCCCCGCTTTGTACGCTGTATTTT,CASSSPLCTLYF,NA,TRBV28,NA,TRBJ2-3
TGCGCCAGCAGCACGGGACAGGTTGGGGGGGTCACCGGGGAGCTGTTTTTT,CASSTGQVGGVTGELFF,NA,TRBV5-1,NA,TRBJ2-2
TGTGCCAGTATACATATACAGGGGAGCCCTGAAGCTCTCTTT,CASIHIQGSPEALF,few,TRBV19,TRBD1,TRBJ1-1
TGTGCCAGCAGCCTCGACAGGTCCCTAGTCTCTTTCTTT,CASSLDRSLVSFF,few,TRBV6-1,NA,TRBJ1-1
TGTGCCAGCAGCCAAAGGCTAGCGAGCTACGAGCAGTACTTC,CASSQRLASYEQYF,NA,TRBV3-1,NA,TRBJ2-7
TGTGCCAGCTCACCGAACGACAGCGAATACTATGGCTACACCTTC,CASSPNDSEYYGYTF,many,TRBV18,NA,TRBJ1-2
TGTGCCAGCAGCTTACTAGCCAGCTCCTACAATGAGCAGTTCTTC,CASSLLASSYNEQFF,many,TRBV7-2,NA,TRBJ2-1
TGCGCCAGCAGTGAGTCGATAACAGGGTCCACTGAAGCTTTCTTT,CASSESITGSTEAFF,many,TRBV10-2,NA,TRBJ1-1
TGTGCCTGGAGCGGGGGGGACCGGAATACGCAGTATTTT,CAWSGGDRNTQYF,many,TRBV30,TRBD2,TRBJ2-3
TGTGCCAGCAGTCGCACTTATAGCAATCAGCCCCAGCATTTT,CASSRTYSNQPQHF,many,TRBV5-6,NA,TRBJ1-5
TGTGCCAGCAGCTACAGGGGGCTTACGTACACTGAAGCTTTCTTT,CASSYRGLTYTEAFF,many,TRBV2,TRBD1,TRBJ1-1
TGTGCCTGGAGTGTGGTAGGGAGGAACAATCAGCCCCAGCATTTT,CAWSVVGRNNQPQHF,many,TRBV30,NA,TRBJ1-5
TGTGCCAGCAGCCTACGAACAGGGGCTCATGGCTACACCTTC,CASSLRTGAHGYTF,medium-sized,TRBV28,TRBD1,TRBJ1-2
TGTGCCACCAGCAGGGGACAGGGTGATGGCTACACCTTC,CATSRGQGDGYTF,many,TRBV15,TRBD1,TRBJ1-2
TGCAGTGCGAGGTCCCGGGACAGGGGGCGAGCCCCAGATACGCAGTATTTT,CSARSRDRGRAPDTQYF,many,TRBV20-1,TRBD1,TRBJ2-3
TGTGCCTGGGGGAGCAGCACAGATACGCAGTATTTT,CAWGSSTDTQYF,many,TRBV30,NA,TRBJ2-3
TGCAGTGCTAGAACGGTGAGGGAGACCCAGTACTTC,CSARTVRETQYF,many,TRBV20-1,NA,TRBJ2-5
TGTGCCAGCAGTCTTCTAACGGTGAATAATTCACCCCTCCACTTT,CASSLLTVNNSPLHF,medium-sized,TRBV6-2/TRBV6-3,NA,TRBJ1-6